This TCR beta chain stems from a study of T cells in Graves' hyperthyroidism and ophthalmopathy. Points from the study as a whole: By a 13 V-J model, ophthalmopathy was set apart from stable hyperthyroidism.

RNA transcripts yielded amplified TCR beta CDR3 regions. Researchers ran a first-round RT-PCR on the TCR CDR3 using the HTBI primer set. Using its own MiXCR run on the multiplex PCR reads, TCRdb lists one record per CDR3 protein. There are more than 500,000 distinct CDR3 sequences in the sample; around 15% occur only once, and roughly 14% lies in the top ten. V was shortened by 4 bases and J by 2 bases, with 10 bases between the two germline ends. The germline V gene has CDR1 SQVTM and CDR2 ANQGSEA. CDR3 length: 13 residues. At least ten counts were recorded for this clonotype. The antigen remains unidentified.

The sequencing sample was made of blood. The clonotype originates from a woman aged 40 to 50 with Graves' hyperthyroidism. The genes are TRBV29-1 and TRBJ2-3; D is uncertain. The CDR3 bases are TGCAGCGTTGGTTTCTATATCACAGATACGCAGTATTTT. Its protein is CSVGFYITDTQYF.